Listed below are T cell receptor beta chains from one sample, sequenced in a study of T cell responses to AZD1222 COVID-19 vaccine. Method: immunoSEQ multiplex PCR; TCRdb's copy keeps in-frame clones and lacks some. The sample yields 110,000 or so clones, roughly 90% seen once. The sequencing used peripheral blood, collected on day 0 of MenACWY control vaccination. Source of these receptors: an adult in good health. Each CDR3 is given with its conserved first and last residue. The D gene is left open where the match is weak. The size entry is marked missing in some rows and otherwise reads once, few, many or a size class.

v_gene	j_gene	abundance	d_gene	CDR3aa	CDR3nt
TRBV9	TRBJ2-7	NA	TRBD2	CASSVASGGLYEQYF	TGTGCCAGCAGCGTAGCTAGCGGGGGACTCTACGAGCAGTACTTC
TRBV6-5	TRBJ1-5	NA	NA	CASSRQREGNQPQHF	TGTGCCAGCAGTAGACAGCGGGAGGGAAATCAGCCCCAGCATTTT
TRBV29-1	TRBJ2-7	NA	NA	CSVGGTNTYEQYF	TGCAGCGTTGGGGGGACAAACACCTACGAGCAGTACTTC
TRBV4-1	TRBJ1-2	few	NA	CASSQEAQDYGYTF	TGCGCCAGCAGCCAAGAAGCACAGGATTATGGCTACACCTTC
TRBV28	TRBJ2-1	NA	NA	CASRQRVNEQFF	TGTGCCAGCAGGCAGAGGGTGAATGAGCAGTTCTTC
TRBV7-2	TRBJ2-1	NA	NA	CASSLDTASSYNEQFF	TGTGCCAGCAGCTTAGATACGGCAAGCTCCTACAATGAGCAGTTCTTC
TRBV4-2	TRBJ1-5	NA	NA	CASSQDFGGGQPQHF	TGTGCCAGCAGCCAAGATTTCGGGGGGGGCCAGCCCCAGCATTTT
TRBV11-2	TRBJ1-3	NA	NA	CASSLGQIGNTIYF	TGTGCCAGCAGCCTAGGACAGATAGGAAACACCATATATTTT
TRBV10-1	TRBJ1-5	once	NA	CASAELVKDNSNQPQHF	TGCGCCAGCGCCGAACTGGTTAAGGACAATAGCAATCAGCCCCAGCATTTT
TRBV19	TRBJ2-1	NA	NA	CASSVTAANEQFF	TGTGCCAGTAGTGTGACGGCGGCCAATGAGCAGTTCTTC
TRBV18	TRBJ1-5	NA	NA	CASSPVAVDNQPQHF	TGTGCCAGCTCACCTGTGGCGGTTGACAATCAGCCCCAGCATTTT
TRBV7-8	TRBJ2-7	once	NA	CASSLLANSYEQYF	TGTGCCAGCAGCCTGCTAGCGAACTCCTACGAGCAGTACTTC
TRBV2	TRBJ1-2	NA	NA	CASRGTVLGGYTF	TGTGCCAGCAGGGGCACAGTCCTCGGTGGCTACACCTTC
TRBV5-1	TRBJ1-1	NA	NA	CASSFDDRTLLNTEAFF	TGCGCCAGCAGCTTTGACGACAGGACTTTACTAAACACTGAAGCTTTCTTT
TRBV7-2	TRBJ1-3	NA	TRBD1	CASSLEGQGNTIYF	TGTGCCAGCAGCTTAGAGGGACAGGGAAACACCATATATTTT
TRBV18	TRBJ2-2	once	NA	CASSRGANTGELFF	TGTGCCAGCTCACGTGGGGCGAACACCGGGGAGCTGTTTTTT
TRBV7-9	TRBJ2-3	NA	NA	CASSPTLAADTQYF	TGTGCCAGCAGCCCCACCCTAGCAGCAGATACGCAGTATTTT
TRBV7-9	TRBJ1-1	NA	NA	CASSLASGNTEAFF	TGTGCCAGCAGCTTAGCGTCAGGGAACACTGAAGCTTTCTTT
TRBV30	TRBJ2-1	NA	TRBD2	CAWAPRGGEQFF	TGTGCCTGGGCCCCCCGGGGAGGGGAGCAGTTCTTC
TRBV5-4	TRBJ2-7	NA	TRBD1	CASSLPGQGHEQYF	TGTGCCAGCAGCTTACCGGGACAGGGGCACGAGCAGTACTTC
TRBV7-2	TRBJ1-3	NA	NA	CASSLSGTTGNTIYF	TGTGCCAGCAGCCTGTCCGGGACAACTGGAAACACCATATATTTT
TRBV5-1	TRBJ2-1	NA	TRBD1	CASSLVSGGYNEQFF	TGCGCCAGCAGCTTGGTTTCAGGGGGCTACAATGAGCAGTTCTTC
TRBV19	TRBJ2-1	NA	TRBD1	CASSMSQGANEQFF	TGTGCCAGTAGTATGTCGCAGGGGGCTAATGAGCAGTTCTTC
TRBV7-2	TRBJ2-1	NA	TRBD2	CASSFPWRAGGREEQFF	TGTGCCAGCAGCTTCCCTTGGCGGGCGGGAGGTCGAGAAGAGCAGTTCTTC
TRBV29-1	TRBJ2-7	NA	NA	CSFIEGTSYEQYF	TGCAGCTTCATAGAGGGGACTTCCTACGAGCAGTACTTC
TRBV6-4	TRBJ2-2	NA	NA	CASSVDSGNTGELFF	TGTGCCAGCAGTGTTGACAGCGGGAACACCGGGGAGCTGTTTTTT
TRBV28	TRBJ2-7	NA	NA	CASSLTGTPYEQYF	TGTGCCAGCAGTTTAACAGGGACCCCCTACGAGCAGTACTTC
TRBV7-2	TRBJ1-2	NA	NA	CASSPDRSPSDYGYTF	TGTGCCAGCAGCCCCGACCGCTCCCCCTCGGACTATGGCTACACCTTC
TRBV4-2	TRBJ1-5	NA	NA	CASSQENNFWGGNQPQHF	TGTGCCAGCAGCCAAGAGAACAATTTTTGGGGGGGCAATCAGCCCCAGCATTTT
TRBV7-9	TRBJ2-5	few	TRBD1	CASSVGDRGPQETQYF	TGTGCCAGCAGCGTAGGGGACAGGGGGCCTCAAGAGACCCAGTACTTC
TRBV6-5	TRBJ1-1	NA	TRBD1	CASSYWTGNTEAFF	TGTGCCAGCAGCTACTGGACAGGGAACACTGAAGCTTTCTTT
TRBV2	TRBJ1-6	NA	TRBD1	CASSVGTGEYSPLHF	TGTGCCAGCAGTGTTGGGACAGGGGAGTATTCACCCCTCCACTTT
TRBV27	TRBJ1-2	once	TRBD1	CAKTPQGRYGYTF	TGTGCCAAGACGCCACAGGGGCGCTATGGCTACACCTTC
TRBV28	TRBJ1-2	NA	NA	CASSSVGFYGYTF	TGTGCCAGCAGTTCTGTGGGGTTCTATGGCTACACCTTC
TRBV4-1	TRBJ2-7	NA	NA	CASSQGQLSYEQYF	TGCGCCAGCAGCCAAGGACAGCTCTCCTACGAGCAGTACTTC
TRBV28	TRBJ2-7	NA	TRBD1	CASSIPGTGGYEQYF	TGTGCCAGCAGCATCCCGGGGACAGGGGGCTACGAGCAGTACTTC
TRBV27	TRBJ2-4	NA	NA	CASSLIFEGLAKNIQYF	TGTGCCAGCAGCCTAATATTTGAGGGGCTAGCCAAAAACATTCAGTACTTC
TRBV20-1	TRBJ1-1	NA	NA	CSARLNTEAFF	TGCAGTGCTAGGTTGAACACTGAAGCTTTCTTT
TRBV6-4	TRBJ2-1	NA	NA	CASSDGWNEQFF	TGTGCCAGCAGTGACGGGTGGAATGAGCAGTTCTTC
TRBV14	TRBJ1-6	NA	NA	CASRSSGAGYSPLHF	TGTGCCAGCAGGAGCTCGGGGGCAGGTTATTCACCCCTCCACTTT
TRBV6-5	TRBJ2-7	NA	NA	CATRDGAYEQYF	TGTGCCACCCGGGACGGAGCCTACGAGCAGTACTTC
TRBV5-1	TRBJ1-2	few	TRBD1	CASSLNFNARGDSNYGYTF	TGCGCCAGCAGCCTTAACTTTAATGCCAGGGGGGACAGTAACTATGGCTACACCTTC
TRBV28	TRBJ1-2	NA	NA	CASTLLGTYGYTF	TGTGCCAGCACCTTACTAGGGACCTATGGCTACACCTTC
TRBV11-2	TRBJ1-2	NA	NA	CASSLDQGVYGYTF	TGTGCCAGCAGCTTAGACCAGGGCGTATATGGCTACACCTTC
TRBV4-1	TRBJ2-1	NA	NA	CASSQRDYEQFF	TGCGCCAGCAGCCAACGGGACTATGAGCAGTTCTTC
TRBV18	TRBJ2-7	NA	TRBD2	CASSPTGLVLREQYF	TGTGCCAGCTCACCTACGGGACTAGTCTTAAGGGAGCAGTACTTC
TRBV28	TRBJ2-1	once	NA	CASSFWSGRTRGSNEQFF	TGTGCCAGCAGTTTTTGGTCCGGGCGGACTAGGGGGTCGAATGAGCAGTTCTTC
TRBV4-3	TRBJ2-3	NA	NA	CASSLGPGDTQYF	TGCGCCAGCAGCCTAGGACCGGGGGATACGCAGTATTTT